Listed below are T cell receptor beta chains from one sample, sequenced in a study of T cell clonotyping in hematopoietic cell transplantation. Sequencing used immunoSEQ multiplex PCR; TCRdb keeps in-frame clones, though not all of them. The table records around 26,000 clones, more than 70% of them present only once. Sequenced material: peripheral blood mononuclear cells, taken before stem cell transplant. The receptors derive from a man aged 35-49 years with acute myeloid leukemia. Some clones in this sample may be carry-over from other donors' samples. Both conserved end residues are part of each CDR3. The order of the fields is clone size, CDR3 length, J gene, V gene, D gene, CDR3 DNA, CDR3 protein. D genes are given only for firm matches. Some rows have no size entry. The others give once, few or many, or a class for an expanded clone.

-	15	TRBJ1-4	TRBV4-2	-	TGTGCCAGCAGCCAAGAACAGGGCCCAAATGAAAAACTGTTTTTT	CASSQEQGPNEKLFF
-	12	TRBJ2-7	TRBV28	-	TGTGCCAGCAGTTTTAAGGTCTACGAGCAGTACTTC	CASSFKVYEQYF
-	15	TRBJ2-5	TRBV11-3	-	TGTGCCAGCAGCTTAGGGGGGTCACTTCAAGAGACCCAGTACTTC	CASSLGGSLQETQYF
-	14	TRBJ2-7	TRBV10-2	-	TGCGCCAGCAGGAGTCGGGGAGGACCCGGGGAGCAGTACTTC	CASRSRGGPGEQYF
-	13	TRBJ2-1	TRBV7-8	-	TGTGCCAGCAGCTCACCTCCGTACAATGAGCAGTTCTTC	CASSSPPYNEQFF
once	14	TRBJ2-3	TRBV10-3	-	TGTGCCATCAGTGAGTCTGTCCGGGGGGATACGCAGTATTTT	CAISESVRGDTQYF
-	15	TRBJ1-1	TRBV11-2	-	TGTGCCAGCAGCTTAGAGGGGGCCGTGAACACTGAAGCTTTCTTT	CASSLEGAVNTEAFF
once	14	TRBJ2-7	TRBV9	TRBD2	TGTGCCAGCAGCGTAGACGGGAGGAGCGACGAGCAGTACTTC	CASSVDGRSDEQYF
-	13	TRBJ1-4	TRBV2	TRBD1	TGTGCCAGCGTCGGACAGGGGGGTACGGAACTGTTTTTT	CASVGQGGTELFF
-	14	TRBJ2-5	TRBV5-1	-	TGCGCCAGCAGCTTTGGACAATACCAAGAGACCCAGTACTTC	CASSFGQYQETQYF
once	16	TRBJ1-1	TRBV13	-	TGTGCCAGCAGCCCCCAACAAGGGGGACTCGGCACTGAAGCTTTCTTT	CASSPQQGGLGTEAFF
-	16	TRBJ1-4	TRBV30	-	TGTGCCTGGAGTGAAAGGCTGGGGGGCGCAGATGAAAAACTGTTTTTT	CAWSERLGGADEKLFF
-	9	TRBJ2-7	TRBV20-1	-	TGCAGACCCGGGGGTAGTACGGACTTC	CRPGGSTDF
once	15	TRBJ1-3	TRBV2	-	TGTGCCAGCAGTGAACACGGGGGTTCTGGAAACACCATATATTTT	CASSEHGGSGNTIYF
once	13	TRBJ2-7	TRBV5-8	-	TGTGCCAGCAGCAAAAAGGACATCTACGAGCAGTACTTC	CASSKKDIYEQYF
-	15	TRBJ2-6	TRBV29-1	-	TGCAGCGTTGTAAGTCAAGCCTCTGGGGCCAACGTCCTGACTTTC	CSVVSQASGANVLTF
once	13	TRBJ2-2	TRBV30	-	TGTGCCTGGAGCTACTGGGCCACCGGGGAGCTGTTTTTT	CAWSYWATGELFF
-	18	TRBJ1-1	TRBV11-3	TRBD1	TGTGCCAGCAGCTTAGCGCTCAACAGGGGGCCACTTAACACTGAAGCTTTCTTT	CASSLALNRGPLNTEAFF
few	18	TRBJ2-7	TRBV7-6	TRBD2	TGTGCCAGCAGCTCAGTAGTCCCGGGACTAGGTGGAGGCTACGAGCAGTACTTC	CASSSVVPGLGGGYEQYF
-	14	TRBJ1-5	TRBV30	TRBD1	TGTGCCTGGAGTGGGGGACAGGGGCCCCAGCCCCAGCATTTT	CAWSGGQGPQPQHF
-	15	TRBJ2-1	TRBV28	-	TGTGCCAGCAGTTTAGGGGAACTTTACGACAATGAGCAGTTCTTC	CASSLGELYDNEQFF
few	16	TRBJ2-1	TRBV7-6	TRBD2	TGTGCCAGCAGCGAGAGTAGCGGGGGGTTAAACAATGAGCAGTTCTTC	CASSESSGGLNNEQFF
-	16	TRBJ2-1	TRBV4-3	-	TGCGCCAGCAGCCAAGAGGTTCAAGGGGCGCAGGGTGAGCAGTTCTTC	CASSQEVQGAQGEQFF
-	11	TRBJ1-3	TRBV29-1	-	TGCACCATCTTGGTAGGAAACACCATATATTTT	CTILVGNTIYF
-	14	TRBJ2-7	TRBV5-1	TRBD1	TGCGCCAGCAAAGGACAGGGGGGCTCCTACGAGCAGTACTTC	CASKGQGGSYEQYF
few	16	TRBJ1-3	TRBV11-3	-	TGTGCCAGCAGCTTACGAGGCGGTGGCTCTGGAAACACCATATATTTT	CASSLRGGGSGNTIYF
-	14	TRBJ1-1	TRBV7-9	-	TGTGCCAGCAGCCCTACACAGGGAAACACTGAAGCTTTCTTT	CASSPTQGNTEAFF
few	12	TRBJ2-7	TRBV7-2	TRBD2	TGTGCCAGCAGCTTAGCCACCGGGACTAGCTACTTC	CASSLATGTSYF
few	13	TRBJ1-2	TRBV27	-	TGTGCCAGCAGTTTGTCACAGGGAGGTGGCTACACCTTC	CASSLSQGGGYTF
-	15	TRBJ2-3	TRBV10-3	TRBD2	TGTGCCATCAGTGAGGGACTAGCGGGGGACAGTACGCAGTATTTT	CAISEGLAGDSTQYF
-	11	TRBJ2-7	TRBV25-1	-	TGTGCCAGCAGTGAATCGTACGAGCAGTACTTC	CASSESYEQYF
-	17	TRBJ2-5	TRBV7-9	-	TGTGCCAGCAGCTTAGAGGTTTGGAGGACGGACCAAGAGACCCAGTACTTC	CASSLEVWRTDQETQYF
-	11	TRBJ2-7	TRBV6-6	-	TGTGCCAGCAGTTCCTATTACGAGCAGTACTTC	CASSSYYEQYF
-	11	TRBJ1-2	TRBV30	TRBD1	TGTGCCTGGGGGACAGGGGGCGCCTACACCTTC	CAWGTGGAYTF
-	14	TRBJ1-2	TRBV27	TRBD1	TGTGCCAGTTCAAGCGGGACAGGGGGCGTTGGCTACACCTTC	CASSSGTGGVGYTF
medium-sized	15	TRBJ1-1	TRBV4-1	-	TGCGCCAGCAGCCCTAACAGATTCACTTACACTGAAGCTTTCTTT	CASSPNRFTYTEAFF
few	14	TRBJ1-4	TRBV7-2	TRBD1	TGTGCCAGCAGCCCTTGGACAGGGAGTGAAAAACTGTTTTTT	CASSPWTGSEKLFF
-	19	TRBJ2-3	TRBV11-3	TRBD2	TGTGCCAGCAGCCTCAAAGTTGGCTCGGCGGGAGGTCTCACAGATACGCAGTATTTT	CASSLKVGSAGGLTDTQYF
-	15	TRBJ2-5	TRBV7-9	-	TGTGCCAGCAGCCGTAACAAGGGGGTACAAGAGACCCAGTACTTC	CASSRNKGVQETQYF
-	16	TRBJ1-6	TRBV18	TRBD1	TGTGCCAGCTCACCACCAGGGGGCAGGACTAATTCACCCCTCCACTTT	CASSPPGGRTNSPLHF
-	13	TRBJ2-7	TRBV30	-	TGTGCCTGGAGTATCGGTGGGGCCTACGAGCAGTACTTC	CAWSIGGAYEQYF
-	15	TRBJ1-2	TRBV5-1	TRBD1	TGCGCCAGCAGCATTCGACAGGGAGAGAGCTATGGCTACACCTTC	CASSIRQGESYGYTF
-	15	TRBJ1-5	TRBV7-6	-	TGTGCCAGCAGCTTAGCAGGGTCAGACAATCAGCCCCAGCATTTT	CASSLAGSDNQPQHF
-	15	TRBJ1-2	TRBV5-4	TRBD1	TGTGCCAGCAGCTTGGGACAGGGGGGAAACTATGGCTACACCTTC	CASSLGQGGNYGYTF
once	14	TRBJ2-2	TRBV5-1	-	TGCGCCAGCAGCTCCCAGACAGACACCGGGGAGCTGTTTTTT	CASSSQTDTGELFF
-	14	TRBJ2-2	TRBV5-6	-	TGTGCCAGCAGCTTTAGGTCAGGCCCCGGGGAGCTGTTTTTT	CASSFRSGPGELFF
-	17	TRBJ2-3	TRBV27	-	TGTGCCAGCAGAAGCTCTAACGCGGCAGGAAGCACAGATACGCAGTATTTT	CASRSSNAAGSTDTQYF
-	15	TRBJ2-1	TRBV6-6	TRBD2	TGTGCCAGCAGCCAAGGGACTAGCGGCCACAATGAGCAGTTCTTC	CASSQGTSGHNEQFF
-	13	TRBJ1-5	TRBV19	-	TGTGCCACTAGGCGGACGGAGAATCAGCCCCAGCATTTT	CATRRTENQPQHF
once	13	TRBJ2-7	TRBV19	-	TGTGCCAGTAGTATGGGCCAGCTAGGCGAGCAGTACTTC	CASSMGQLGEQYF